Below, 15 T cell receptor beta chains from the same sample are listed, as sequenced in a study of metastatic and nonmetastatic thyroid tumors. Thyroid surgery was preceded by no treatment in any patient. TCRdb re-clonotyped the PCR reads via MiXCR. The top ten hold about 20% of the sample, which has roughly 18,000 clones, about 33% seen once. The sequencing input was adjacent normal tissue. These receptors were collected from a female donor with papillary thyroid cancer or a benign thyroid nodule (not recorded which). Some clones in this sample may be carry-over from other donors' samples.

This clone is labeled medium-sized. This chain links TRBV6-1 with TRBJ2-2; 8 bases line up with TRBD1. CDR1 is MNHNS, CDR2 SASEGT, per germline. This CDR3 is 13 amino acids long. The trim removed 6 bases at V and 7 bases at J, leaving 4 bases unmatched. The CDR3, as DNA: TGTGCCAGCAGACAGGGGGTGAACGGGGAGCTGTTTTTT. As protein: CASRQGVNGELFF.

This clone showed up just a few times. The chain links TRBV6-1 to TRBJ1-5; D unresolved. The CDR3 runs to 15 residues. The V end was cut by 1 base, the J end by 9 bases, with 16 bases between. CDR1 is MNHNS and CDR2 is SASEGT in the germline V gene. In DNA, the CDR3 is TGTGCCAGCAGTGAAGAGGGAACCGGGAGTCGGCCCCAGCATTTT. This encodes CASSEEGTGSRPQHF.

This clone was seen more than once but under ten times. V is TRBV24-1 and J is TRBJ2-7; no clear D. Trimming removed 1 base from V and 6 bases from J, with 6 bases in between. In germline, CDR1 is KGHDR, CDR2 SFDVKD. There are 12 residues in the CDR3. The CDR3 protein is CATSDFVGEQYF. The CDR3 region has the DNA TGTGCCACCAGTGATTTCGTGGGCGAGCAGTACTTC.

CDR3 amino acids: CASSLAPGYSYEQYF. CDR3 DNA sequence: TGCGCCAGCAGCTTAGCACCGGGATACTCCTACGAGCAGTACTTC. The chain is built from TRBV5-1 and TRBJ2-7, with D maybe TRBD2 (5 bases). V lost 2 bases, J lost 0 bases, and 12 bases lay in between. The germline CDR1 and CDR2 sequences are SGHRS and YFSETQ. The CDR3 runs to 15 residues.

This sequence joins TRBV27 and TRBJ2-6; D might be TRBD1 or TRBD2, each matching 5 bases. This CDR3 is built from 16 residues. CDR1 MNHEY and CDR2 SMNVEV come from the germline V gene (reference sequence). The ends were cut back, 6 bases at V and 0 bases at J, with 12 bases in the middle. CDR3 region: CASRIHGGSGANVLTF. CDR3 DNA sequence: TGTGCCAGCAGGATTCATGGGGGCTCTGGGGCCAACGTCCTGACTTTC.

This clone was seen only once. V is TRBV30 and J is TRBJ1-3; D ambiguous. V lost 0 bases to trimming and J lost 0 bases, with 9 bases between them. The CDR3 extends over 15 amino acids. The germline V gene encodes CDR1 GTSNPN and CDR2 SVGIG (reference sequence). CDR3 sequence: CAWSVPGSSGNTIYF. DNA for the CDR3: TGTGCCTGGAGTGTTCCCGGAAGCTCTGGAAACACCATATATTTT.

The chain carries TRBV20-1 and TRBJ2-5, with 9 bases lining up with TRBD2. Germline V CDR1 and CDR2: DFQATT, SNEGSKA (reference sequence). The V segment lost 0 bases and the J segment 4 bases; nucleotides outside the gene matches: 9. The CDR3 has 16 amino acids. The CDR3 bases are TGCAGTGCTAGAGATCCGGGTAGCGGGGGAGGAGAGACCCAGTACTTC. It translates to CSARDPGSGGGETQYF.

The CDR3 coding sequence is TGTGCCAGCAGTCAGGACAGGACGATGAACACTGAAGCTTTCTTT. It yields the protein CASSQDRTMNTEAFF. The chain combines TRBV27 with TRBJ1-1, with 7 bases matching TRBD1. The length of the CDR3 is 15 residues. Per the germline V gene, CDR1 is MNHEY and CDR2 is SMNVEV (reference sequence). V trimming: 5 bases; J trimming: 0 bases; junction bases outside the gene matches: 6.

The chain uses TRBV6-1 and TRBJ1-1, with D maybe TRBD1 (6 bases). CDR1 is MNHNS, CDR2 SASEGT, per germline. CDR3 length: 15 residues. The V end was cut by 8 bases, the J end by 4 bases, with 20 bases between. CDR3 nucleotide sequence: TGTGCCAGCCCCGAAAGCATAACAGGGAGCACTGAAGCTTTCTTT. Translation: CASPESITGSTEAFF.

This clone has more than one count but fewer than ten. The chain carries TRBV30 and TRBJ2-5; TRBD2 matches 15 bases. The CDR3 has 17 amino acids. Germline V gene data show CDR1 as GTSNPN and CDR2 as SVGIG (reference sequence). The J segment lost 4 bases and the V segment lost 4 bases, leaving 10 bases of the junction unmatched. This CDR3 is CAWNPGLAGGPRETQYF. The CDR3, as DNA: TGTGCCTGGAATCCGGGACTAGCGGGGGGCCCGCGAGAGACCCAGTACTTC.

This clone is medium-sized by share. The J gene is TRBJ1-5, the V gene TRBV28; D is undetermined. Trimming left V 6 bases short and J 3 bases short, with 6 bases between. The germline V gene encodes CDR1 MDHEN and CDR2 SYDVKM. The length of the CDR3 is 12 residues. This CDR3 is CASSLYNQPQHF. For the CDR3, the DNA is TGTGCCAGCAGCCTCTACAATCAGCCCCAGCATTTT.

The chain joins TRBV6-5 to TRBJ1-6; 8 bases fit TRBD1. The CDR3 is 15 amino acids. The germline V gene has CDR1 MNHEY and CDR2 SVGAGI. V dropped 4 bases and J dropped 10; count of bases not matched to a gene: 9. The CDR3 coding sequence is TGTGCCAGCAGTTTGCCAGACAGGGGAATGTCACCCCTCCACTTT. Translation: CASSLPDRGMSPLHF.

In this sample, this clone is medium-sized. The chain links TRBV20-1 to TRBJ2-1; possibly TRBD2 for D (7 bases). Germline V CDR1 and CDR2: DFQATT, SNEGSKA (reference sequence). The V and J ends lost 6 bases and 3 bases respectively, with 21 bases between them. The CDR3 covers 16 residues. CDR3 sequence: CSAYEPRGGFYNEQFF. Here the CDR3 DNA reads TGCAGTGCCTACGAACCGAGGGGGGGGTTCTACAATGAGCAGTTCTTC.

The chain uses TRBV5-1 and TRBJ1-4; 8 bases agree with TRBD1. V was clipped by 6 bases and J by 8 bases; unmatched bases: 9. The length of the CDR3 is 14 residues. Germline V gene sequence: CDR1 SGHRS, CDR2 YFSETQ. The CDR3 DNA follows: TGCGCCAGCACCCCCGGGACAGGAGGAGAAAAACTGTTTTTT. Translation: CASTPGTGGEKLFF. Complete variable domain (other parts from reference TRBV5-1 and TRBJ1-4): KAGVTQTPRYLIKTRGQQVTLSCSPISGHRSVSWYQQTPGQGLQFLFEYFSETQRNKGNFPGRFSGRQFSNSRSEMNVSTLELGDSALYLCASTPGTGGEKLFFGSGTQLSVL.

By share, this clone counts as medium-sized (0.01 to 0.1%). The chain couples TRBV6-5 to TRBJ2-5; D unresolved. Germline V CDR1 and CDR2: MNHEY, SVGAGI. There are 15 residues in the CDR3. Trimming pared 0 bases from V and 1 base from J, leaving 9 bases between. CDR3: CASSYSRQFQETQYF. The DNA of the CDR3 is TGTGCCAGCAGTTACTCGAGGCAGTTCCAAGAGACCCAGTACTTC.